These 28 T cell receptor beta chains came from one sample sequenced in a study of blood T cell repertoires in COVID-19. Assay used: immunoSEQ multiplex PCR; TCRdb lists only in-frame clones, some missing. The sample has 250,000 to 350,000 clones, 70% to 90% seen once; the top ten hold roughly 6%. Source material: peripheral blood. Every receptor here comes from a woman in her fifties or sixties with COVID-19, enrolled during active disease.

J is TRBJ1-4 and V is TRBV7-9; the match to TRBD1 covers 11 bases. The CDR3 length is 15 residues. V lost 4 bases, J lost 7 bases, and 5 bases stayed unmatched. In germline, CDR1 is SEHNR, CDR2 FQNEAQ (reference sequence). As DNA, the CDR3 is TGTGCCAGCAGCTCGGCCGGGACAGGGGGTGAAAAACTGTTTTTT. This codes for CASSSAGTGGEKLFF.

This clone was detected only a few times. The rearrangement uses TRBV19 and TRBJ1-2; D is unresolved. The CDR3 has 15 amino acids. The V gene lost 6 bases and the J gene lost 6 bases, with 20 bases spanning the gap. CDR1 LNHDA and CDR2 SQIVND come from the germline V gene (reference sequence). CDR3 sequence (DNA): TGTGCCAGTAGCGACCCAACGTGGAGTAGGAATGGCTACACCTTC. It translates to CASSDPTWSRNGYTF.

This chain joins TRBV6-2 or TRBV6-3 and TRBJ2-3, with D perhaps matching TRBD2 (6 bases). Trimming stripped 4 bases from V and 6 bases from J, with 17 bases between. The CDR3 runs 15 residues. CDR1 is MNHEY, CDR2 SVGEGT, per germline. The CDR3 coding sequence is TGTGCCAGCAGTTCACTAGCCCCCCATGTGGATACGCAGTATTTT. Its protein is CASSSLAPHVDTQYF.

The chain employs TRBV4-2 and TRBJ2-2; 13 bases agree with TRBD2. Germline V lookup: CDR1 LGHNA, CDR2 YNFKEQ. V trimming: 3 bases; J trimming: 0 bases; junction bases outside the gene matches: 7. The CDR3 covers 19 residues. The CDR3 nucleotides are TGTGCCAGCAGCCAGTACGGACTAGCGGGAGTTACGAACACCGGGGAGCTGTTTTTT. Encoded protein: CASSQYGLAGVTNTGELFF.

The chain recombines TRBV2 with TRBJ1-2, with TRBD1 matching over 7 bases. V was pared by 3 bases and J by 4 bases, with 5 bases of the junction left unmatched. The CDR3 totals 14 residues. Germline lookup yields CDR1 SNHLY and CDR2 FYNNEI. The CDR3 reads CASSDRTGTYGYTF. CDR3 nucleotide sequence: TGTGCCAGCAGTGACCGGACAGGCACCTATGGCTACACCTTC. Filled out from reference TRBV2 and TRBJ1-2, the complete variable domain reads EPEVTQTPSHQVTQMGQEVILRCVPISNHLYFYWYRQILGQKVEFLVSFYNNEISEKSEIFDDQFSVERPDGSNFTLKIRSTKLEDSAMYFCASSDRTGTYGYTFGSGTRLTVV.

The V call is TRBV29-1, the J call TRBJ2-5; 9 bases are a match to TRBD1. Germline V CDR1 and CDR2: SQVTM, ANQGSEA. Losses at the gene ends were 4 bases for V and 2 bases for J; bases not matched to a gene: 11. CDR3 length: 16 residues. CDR3 protein: CSVGGFRQGGQETQYF. In DNA, the CDR3 is TGCAGCGTTGGCGGGTTCCGACAGGGGGGGCAAGAGACCCAGTACTTC.

V is TRBV3-1 (or the pseudogene TRBV3-2) and J is TRBJ1-1; no clear D. This CDR3 has 12 residues. Germline CDR1 and CDR2: LGHDT and YNNKEL (reference sequence). V shed 3 bases and J shed 4 bases, with 6 bases lying between them. The DNA of the CDR3 is TGTGCCAGCAGCCATCTTCCCACTGAAGCTTTCTTT. Protein product: CASSHLPTEAFF.

In DNA form, the CDR3 reads TGTGCCAGCAGCGAACTGGGGGGGCCTAATGAAAAACTGTTTTTT. This translates into CASSELGGPNEKLFF. This chain joins TRBV4-2 and TRBJ1-4, with a tentative D call TRBD1 (6 bases). The CDR3 consists of 15 residues. V gave up 5 bases and J gave up 3 bases, with 13 bases separating them. Germline CDR1 and CDR2: LGHNA and YNFKEQ.

The V and J genes are TRBV6-6 and TRBJ2-2, with D possibly being TRBD2 (5 bases). The V end lost 0 bases, the J end lost 4 bases, and 9 bases lay between the germline ends. Germline V gene data show CDR1 as MNHNY and CDR2 as SVGAGI (reference sequence). This CDR3 comprises 15 residues. CDR3: CASSYSRAPTGELFF. The CDR3 DNA is TGTGCCAGCAGTTACTCGAGGGCGCCCACCGGGGAGCTGTTTTTT.

This clone was recorded only once. The CDR3 region has the DNA TGTGCCAGCAGTTCTCAGCGGGAGGGCCTCGACGAGCAGTACTTC. Translated, it gives CASSSQREGLDEQYF. The chain recombines TRBV28 with TRBJ2-7; 10 nucleotides line up with TRBD2. The CDR3 length is 15 residues. Trimming took 4 bases from V and 5 from J; bases not matched to a gene: 8. Germline V gives CDR1 MDHEN, CDR2 SYDVKM.

This clone has a handful of counts. The genes are TRBV11-2 and TRBJ2-2; tentatively, D is TRBD2 (7 bases). Germline CDR1 and CDR2: SGHAT and FQNNGV. The CDR3 is 16 residues long. Trimming pared 0 bases from V and 7 bases from J, leaving 15 bases between. This chain's CDR3 is CASSLDSNREGGELFF. CDR3 in DNA: TGTGCCAGCAGCTTAGACTCCAACAGGGAGGGCGGGGAGCTGTTTTTT.

CDR3 nucleotide sequence: TGTGCCAGCAGGCGACAGGTCAACTCTGGAAACACCATATATTTT. It yields the protein CASRRQVNSGNTIYF. The rearrangement uses TRBV2 and TRBJ1-3; a weak D match, TRBD1 (6 bases). V dropped 6 bases and J dropped 0 bases, with 12 bases sitting between them. The CDR3 has 15 residues. Per the germline V gene, CDR1 is SNHLY and CDR2 is FYNNEI.

The chain employs TRBV11-2 and TRBJ2-2; 8 bases line up with TRBD2. The CDR3 spans 16 residues. Unmatched junction bases numbered 8, after V lost 5 bases and J lost 3 bases. The germline gives CDR1 SGHAT, CDR2 FQNNGV. The CDR3 loop is CASSLTGGRYTGELFF. CDR3 in DNA: TGTGCCAGCAGCCTAACGGGCGGGAGGTACACCGGGGAGCTGTTTTTT.

V gene TRBV19 combines with J gene TRBJ1-1; D is possibly TRBD1 (5 bases). This CDR3 contains 16 residues. CDR1 and CDR2 from the germline V gene are LNHDA and SQIVND (reference sequence). V lost 6 bases, J lost 5 bases, and 22 bases lay in between. CDR3 DNA sequence: TGTGCCAGTAGCCCCTCCAACGGACATCCAGGTACTGAAGCTTTCTTT. Its translation is CASSPSNGHPGTEAFF.

The chain links TRBV5-4 to TRBJ2-7; 7 bases map to TRBD1. Germline-derived CDR1 and CDR2 are SGHNT and YYREEE (reference sequence). The trim removed 4 bases at V and 2 bases at J, leaving 6 bases unmatched. The CDR3 covers 14 residues. CDR3 amino acids: CASSPRQGTYEQYF. CDR3 DNA sequence: TGTGCCAGCAGCCCCCGACAGGGCACCTACGAGCAGTACTTC.

About this clone: The same CDR3 can be traced to other DNA sequences in this sample. This CDR3 reads CASSLGQGFETQYF. The CDR3 DNA is TGTGCCAGCAGCTTGGGACAGGGTTTTGAGACCCAGTACTTC. The chain uses TRBV7-2 and TRBJ2-5, with 9 bases that match TRBD1. With 3 bases clipped from V and 5 bases from J, the junction kept 4 bases outside the gene matches. The CDR3 consists of 14 residues. In germline, CDR1 is SGHTA, CDR2 FQGNSA. The full variable domain, completed using reference TRBV7-2 and TRBJ2-5, is GAGVSQSPSNKVTEKGKDVELRCDPISGHTALYWYRQSLGQGLEFLIYFQGNSAPDKSGLPSDRFSAERTGGSVSTLTIQRTQQEDSAVYLCASSLGQGFETQYFGPGTRLLVL.

J is TRBJ2-1 and V is TRBV30; tentatively, D is TRBD2 (6 bases). The CDR3 is 11 amino acids. CDR1 is GTSNPN, CDR2 SVGIG, per germline (reference sequence). V lost 0 bases, J lost 10 bases, and 7 bases lay in between. The CDR3 DNA follows: TGTGCCTGGAGTGTGGGACTGGAGCAGTTCTTC. Its translation is CAWSVGLEQFF.

This chain links TRBV5-1 with TRBJ1-4, with D tentatively TRBD1 (6 bases). CDR1 and CDR2 from the germline V gene are SGHRS and YFSETQ. The CDR3 extends over 15 amino acids. Deletions cut 4 bases from V and 0 bases from J, with 10 bases between. The CDR3 spells CASSAGTPTNEKLFF. The DNA for the CDR3 is TGCGCCAGCAGCGCCGGGACACCAACTAATGAAAAACTGTTTTTT.

This clone came up a few times. The chain is built from TRBV13 and TRBJ1-6; 9 bases match TRBD1. The junction had 9 bases not matched to a gene; V was cut back by 3 bases and J by 6 bases. The CDR3 runs to 17 residues. From germline, CDR1 is PRHDT and CDR2 FYEKMQ (reference sequence). DNA of the CDR3: TGTGCCAGCAGCTTCTTCCTGGGACAGGGACTTAATTCACCCCTCCACTTT. Protein product: CASSFFLGQGLNSPLHF.

V and J are TRBV21-1 and TRBJ2-3; the table's TRBD1 call for D was not verified on the DNA. TRBV21-1 is deemed a pseudogene. This CDR3 contains 17 residues. The CDR3 nucleotides read TGTGCCAGCAGCAAAGACCCCAGGGGGATTAGCACAGATACGCAGTATTTT. This codes for CASSKDPRGISTDTQYF.

V is TRBV10-2 and J is TRBJ2-2, with 11 bases fitting TRBD1. Germline V gene data show CDR1 as WSHSY and CDR2 as SAAADI. The J segment lost 4 bases and the V segment lost 4 bases, leaving 11 bases of the junction unmatched. This CDR3 is 18 amino acids long. CDR3 bases: TGCGCCAGCAGTGGGGGGACAGGGGGTCGACGTGCCACCGGGGAGCTGTTTTTT. Its protein is CASSGGTGGRRATGELFF.

This clone has only one observation. The same CDR3 also results from other DNA sequences found in this sample. This chain links TRBV30 with TRBJ1-5; no clear D. The CDR3 is 14 amino acids. In germline, CDR1 is GTSNPN, CDR2 SVGIG (reference sequence). The V end was cut by 0 bases, the J end by 0 bases, with 6 bases between. The CDR3 is CAWSVLHSNQPQHF. The CDR3 nucleotides are TGTGCCTGGAGTGTACTGCATAGCAATCAGCCCCAGCATTTT.

The sample holds a few counts of this clone. The rearrangement uses TRBV12-3 or TRBV12-4 and TRBJ1-2; D gene unclear. CDR3 length equals 13 residues. V was pared by 5 bases and J by 6 bases, with 13 bases between. Here the CDR3 reads CASSPRRLDGYTF. As DNA, the CDR3 is TGTGCCAGCAGTCCCCGCAGGCTGGATGGCTACACCTTC.

The V and J genes are TRBV5-1 and TRBJ2-1, with 10 positions matching TRBD2. CDR1 is SGHRS, CDR2 YFSETQ, per germline. The CDR3 sequence is 15 residues long. V lost 1 base and J lost 5; bases outside the gene matches: 3. The CDR3 region has the DNA TGCGCCAGCAGCTTGTCACTAGCGGGACACAATGAGCAGTTCTTC. Protein product: CASSLSLAGHNEQFF.

This chain connects TRBV5-1 to TRBJ2-5, with 10 positions matching TRBD1. V lost 0 bases to trimming and J lost 4 bases; unmatched junction nucleotides: 3. The CDR3 covers 15 residues. Germline CDR1 is SGHRS and CDR2 is YFSETQ. CDR3 sequence (DNA): TGCGCCAGCAGCTTGGGACAGGGGGCAACAGAGACCCAGTACTTC. Protein product: CASSLGQGATETQYF.

This clone occurred a few times. The chain links TRBV18 to TRBJ1-3; 7 positions match TRBD1. CDR1 is KGHSH and CDR2 is LQKENI in the germline V gene. CDR3 length: 18 residues. The V and J ends lost 6 bases and 0 bases, in that order; junction bases with no gene match: 14. DNA of the CDR3: TGTGCCAGCTCTCCCTTAATTTGGGACAGTAGCTCTGGAAACACCATATATTTT. Its protein product is CASSPLIWDSSSGNTIYF.

This sequence joins TRBV20-1 and TRBJ1-2; D possibly corresponds to TRBD1 (5 bases). The germline V and J ends were trimmed by 3 bases and 1 base, with 12 bases remaining between them. Germline CDR1 and CDR2: DFQATT and SNEGSKA (reference sequence). This CDR3 comprises 14 residues. CDR3 DNA sequence: TGCAGTGCTAGTTCAATGGGGCGTAACTATGGCTACACCTTC. Amino acid sequence: CSASSMGRNYGYTF.

The chain recombines TRBV4-1 with TRBJ1-6; D is unclear. The CDR3 contains 16 residues. The V end lost 2 bases, the J end lost 5 bases, and 13 bases lay between the germline ends. Germline CDR1 reads MGHRA; CDR2 reads YSYEKL. The CDR3 DNA is TGCGCCAGCAGCCAAAGGCCCCCGGGAGATAATTCACCCCTCCACTTT. It translates to CASSQRPPGDNSPLHF.